This T cell receptor (beta chain) was recorded in a study of identifying expanded T cells in peripheral blood. V gave up 2 bases and J gave up 7 bases, with 11 bases separating them. This CDR3 is built from 13 residues. The V gene's germline CDR1 is MDHEN and CDR2 SYDVKM. Study results and limitations: Across healthy donors, higher total template counts meant significantly greater roughly two-week count variance. Technical replicates showed approximately 1.2 changed clones; two weeks about 16; four weeks 19.

About this clone itself: Its antigen is unidentified.

The repertoire was sequenced with immunoSEQ multiplex PCR; TCRdb's copy has only in-frame clones and lacks some. This sample has 75,000 to 90,000 clones, with 80% to 90% found just once. The chain combines TRBV28 with TRBJ1-2; TRBD1 is a possible D gene (5 bases). What was sequenced was blood. This receptor was obtained from a person aged 18-70 years in good health. CDR3 protein: CASSLGQGRGYTF. In nucleotides, the CDR3 is TGTGCCAGCAGTTTAGGGCAGGGACGTGGCTACACCTTC.